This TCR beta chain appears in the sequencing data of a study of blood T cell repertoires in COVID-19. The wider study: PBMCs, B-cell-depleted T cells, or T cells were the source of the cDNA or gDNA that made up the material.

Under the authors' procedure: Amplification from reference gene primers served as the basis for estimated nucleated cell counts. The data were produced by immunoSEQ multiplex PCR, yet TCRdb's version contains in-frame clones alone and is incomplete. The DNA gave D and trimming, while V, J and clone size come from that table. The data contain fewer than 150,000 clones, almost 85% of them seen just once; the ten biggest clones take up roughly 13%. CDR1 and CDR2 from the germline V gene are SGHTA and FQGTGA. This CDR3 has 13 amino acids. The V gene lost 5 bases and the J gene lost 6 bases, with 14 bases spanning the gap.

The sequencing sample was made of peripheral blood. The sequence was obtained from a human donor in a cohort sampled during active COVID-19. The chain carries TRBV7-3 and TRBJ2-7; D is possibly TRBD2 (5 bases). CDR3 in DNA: TGTGCCAGCAGCAAACAACCCGGGGTCGAGCAGTACTTC. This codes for CASSKQPGVEQYF.